The 9 T cell receptor beta chains below all came from one sample that was sequenced in a study of blood T cell repertoires in COVID-19. Clones were sequenced by immunoSEQ multiplex PCR, and TCRdb holds only the in-frame ones, with some missing. The table records some 200,000 clones, 80% to 90% of them present only once. The material sequenced was peripheral blood. The receptors shown here come from a woman over 75 with COVID-19, enrolled during active disease.

The J gene is TRBJ1-1, the V gene TRBV19, with TRBD1 as a possible D gene (6 bases). V was trimmed by 3 bases and J by 5 bases, leaving 16 bases between them. This CDR3 region has 15 residues. Germline V CDR1 and CDR2: LNHDA, SQIVND (reference sequence). The CDR3 spells CASSIMRQGWTEAFF. CDR3 coding DNA: TGTGCCAGTAGTATCATGCGGCAGGGGTGGACTGAAGCTTTCTTT.

This clone was detected only once. A junction end diverges from the germline sequence, so it may reflect a read error. The chain couples TRBV10-2 to TRBJ1-6; D gene uncertain. There are 14 residues in the CDR3. The germline V gene encodes CDR1 WSHSY and CDR2 SAAADI. CDR3 sequence reads: CASSESSDNSPLHF. The CDR3 bases are TGCGCCAGCAGCGAGTCTTCGGATAATTCACCCCTCCACTTT.

Only a few counts were recorded for this clone. CDR3 region: CATSRGGTANQPQHF. DNA of the CDR3: TGTGCCACCAGCAGAGGTGGGACAGCTAATCAGCCCCAGCATTTT. This chain links TRBV15 with TRBJ1-5; 7 bases fit TRBD1. This CDR3 comprises 15 residues. The germline V gene has CDR1 LNHNV and CDR2 YYDKDF (reference sequence). The J segment lost 4 bases and the V segment lost 1 base, leaving 4 bases of the junction unmatched.

This clone was seen only a few times. CDR3 nucleotides: TGTGCCAGCAGTCCGGACAGGGTAGTCGGTCAGCCCCAGCATTTT. Translated, it gives CASSPDRVVGQPQHF. This sequence joins TRBV27 and TRBJ1-5, with 8 bases that match TRBD1. Germline values: CDR1 MNHEY, CDR2 SMNVEV (reference sequence). This CDR3 has 15 residues. V lost 5 bases and J lost 6; bases outside the gene matches: 9.

This clone has only a few counts. J is TRBJ2-1 and V is TRBV28, with 12 positions matching TRBD2. V lost 4 bases and J lost 3; bases outside the gene matches: 1. CDR3 size: 15 residues. Germline values: CDR1 MDHEN, CDR2 SYDVKM. In DNA form, the CDR3 reads TGTGCCAGCAGTTCTAGCGGGGGGGTCTACAATGAGCAGTTCTTC. It yields the protein CASSSSGGVYNEQFF.

CDR3 DNA sequence: TGTGCCAGCAGTGGAGCCGGAGCGGGATACAATGAGCAGTTCTTC. Its protein product is CASSGAGAGYNEQFF. This chain uses TRBV2 with TRBJ2-1; 7 nucleotides line up with TRBD2. The junction had 7 bases not matched to a gene; V was cut back by 4 bases and J by 4 bases. The length of the CDR3 is 15 residues. The germline gives CDR1 SNHLY, CDR2 FYNNEI.

The chain joins TRBV6-5 to TRBJ1-1; the D is unclear. Trimming stripped 2 bases from V and 0 bases from J, with 7 bases between. The CDR3 has 14 residues. Germline V gives CDR1 MNHEY, CDR2 SVGAGI. CDR3 DNA sequence: TGTGCCAGCAGTTACCGGGGAGTGAACACTGAAGCTTTCTTT. It yields the protein CASSYRGVNTEAFF.

The chain links TRBV27 to TRBJ1-5; possible D gene TRBD1, 5 bases. This CDR3 has 16 amino acids. Germline values: CDR1 MNHEY, CDR2 SMNVEV (reference sequence). V was clipped by 6 bases and J by 4 bases, with 19 bases between them. In nucleotides, the CDR3 is TGTGCCAGCAGACCCGCCCAGGGAGGTTGGAATCAGCCCCAGCATTTT. This gives the protein CASRPAQGGWNQPQHF.

The gene calls are TRBV11-2 and TRBJ1-1; 9 bases line up with TRBD1. The J segment lost 2 bases and the V segment lost 5 bases, leaving 3 bases of the junction unmatched. The CDR3 has 14 amino acids. Germline V gene data show CDR1 as SGHAT and CDR2 as FQNNGV. This chain's CDR3 is CASSLGQGNTEAFF. The CDR3 DNA is TGTGCCAGCAGCCTGGGACAGGGCAACACTGAAGCTTTCTTT.